The 15 T cell receptor beta chains below come from one sample, sequenced in a study of T-cell memory formation after mild COVID-19. Using its own MiXCR run on the 5' RACE reads, TCRdb lists one record per CDR3 protein. The data contain about 250,000 distinct CDR3 sequences, roughly 15% of them singletons. Source material: PBMCs or a T cell subset sorted from them (not recorded which). The receptors shown here come from a man aged 18 to 29 who had mild COVID-19 (a few samples of this study predate the infection). Cell type and time point are not known.

This clonotype has ten or more counts. The CDR3 reads CASSATGLVVSNQPQHF. The CDR3 nucleotides read TGTGCCAGCAGTGCAACAGGGTTAGTGGTGAGCAATCAGCCCCAGCATTTT. J is TRBJ1-5 and V is TRBV6-5, with D tentatively TRBD1 (6 bases). Germline lookup yields CDR1 MNHEY and CDR2 SVGAGI. The CDR3 extends over 17 amino acids. With 5 bases removed from V and 1 base from J, the gap between germline ends came to 18 bases.

The chain has TRBV7-3 and TRBJ1-1; 9 bases align to TRBD1. Germline V gene lookup returns CDR1 SGHTA and CDR2 FQGTGA. Germline trimming cut 5 bases from V and 5 bases from J; bases unmatched to any gene: 15. The CDR3 has 17 amino acids. The CDR3 nucleotides read TGTGCCAGCAGCCTAGGGACAGGGCCTGCATTTTTGACTGAAGCTTTCTTT. Encoded protein: CASSLGTGPAFLTEAFF.

V and J are TRBV5-1 and TRBJ2-5; TRBD1 matches 8 bases. CDR1 and CDR2 (germline): SGHRS, YFSETQ. This CDR3 contains 15 residues. V shed 2 bases, J shed 5 bases, and the junction held 8 bases outside the gene matches. The CDR3: CASSFADRGRETQYF. Written as DNA, the CDR3 is TGCGCCAGCAGCTTTGCTGACAGGGGACGGGAGACCCAGTACTTC.

This chain connects TRBV5-1 to TRBJ2-1; 7 bases agree with TRBD1. J gave up 4 bases and V 5 bases, and 9 bases lay outside the gene matches. Per germline, CDR1 SGHRS and CDR2 YFSETQ. The CDR3 extends over 15 amino acids. The CDR3: CASSYSGGLYNEQFF. Written as DNA, the CDR3 is TGCGCCAGCAGTTATTCAGGGGGATTATACAATGAGCAGTTCTTC. The whole variable domain, remainder taken from reference TRBV5-1 and TRBJ2-1, is KAGVTQTPRYLIKTRGQQVTLSCSPISGHRSVSWYQQTPGQGLQFLFEYFSETQRNKGNFPGRFSGRQFSNSRSEMNVSTLELGDSALYLCASSYSGGLYNEQFFGPGTRLTVL.

The rearrangement uses TRBV9 and TRBJ2-3; D call uncertain. The CDR3 is 14 residues long. Germline V CDR1 and CDR2: SGDLS, YYNGEE. The germline V and J ends were trimmed by 4 bases and 6 bases, with 15 bases remaining between them. The CDR3 DNA reads TGTGCCAGCAGCTCAGACCCATTTGCGGATACGCAGTATTTT. Amino acids: CASSSDPFADTQYF. The full variable domain, its missing parts supplied by reference TRBV9 and TRBJ2-3, is DSGVTQTPKHLITATGQRVTLRCSPRSGDLSVYWYQQSLDQGLQFLIQYYNGEERAKGNILERFSAQQFPDLHSELNLSSLELGDSALYFCASSSDPFADTQYFGPGTRLTVL.

J is TRBJ2-7 and V is TRBV7-9, with 8 bases fitting TRBD2. Germline V CDR1 and CDR2: SEHNR, FQNEAQ (reference sequence). This CDR3 spans 16 amino acids. Trimming cost V 5 bases and J 5 bases; bases outside gene matches: 14. CDR3 residues: CASSPTREGGIHEQYV. CDR3 coding DNA: TGTGCCAGCAGCCCTACTCGGGAGGGGGGCATTCACGAGCAGTACGTC.

This clonotype was recorded a few times. V and J are TRBV7-2 and TRBJ1-1; the match to TRBD1 covers 8 bases. CDR3 length: 15 residues. J lost 1 base, V lost 5 bases, and 6 bases had no gene match. CDR1 is SGHTA, CDR2 FQGNSA, per germline. CDR3 nucleotides: TGTGCCAGCAGCGACCGGGACAGGTCGAACACTGAAGCTTTCTTT. This translates into CASSDRDRSNTEAFF.

The chain is built from TRBV20-1 and TRBJ1-1, with TRBD1 matching 9 bases. CDR3 length: 13 amino acids. Trimming took 5 bases from V and 12 from J; bases not matched to a gene: 13. The germline V gene encodes CDR1 DFQATT and CDR2 SNEGSKA (reference sequence). For the CDR3, the DNA is TGCAGTGCTGTTAATCCCCGGACAGGGGCAACTTTCTTT. As protein: CSAVNPRTGATFF.

This chain links TRBV4-2 with TRBJ1-4; D possibly corresponds to TRBD1 (5 bases). This CDR3 spans 13 amino acids. Per the germline V gene, CDR1 is LGHNA and CDR2 is YNFKEQ. Between the trimmed V and J ends, which lost 0 bases and 8 bases, there was a span of 7 bases. The CDR3: CASSQDQGEKLFF. DNA of the CDR3: TGTGCCAGCAGCCAAGATCAGGGAGAAAAACTGTTTTTT.

This clonotype was recorded a few times. The V call is TRBV9, the J call TRBJ1-3; possibly TRBD1 for D (6 bases). The V end was cut by 2 bases, the J end by 2 bases, with 14 bases between. Germline V gene sequence: CDR1 SGDLS, CDR2 YYNGEE. This CDR3 contains 16 residues. CDR3 sequence reads: CASSVRGDPAGNTIYF. The CDR3 nucleotides read TGTGCCAGCAGCGTGAGGGGGGATCCGGCTGGAAACACCATATATTTT.

The J gene is TRBJ2-3, the V gene TRBV5-5; 8 bases are shared with TRBD2. CDR3 length: 15 residues. V was clipped by 1 base and J by 5 bases; unmatched bases: 6. Per germline, CDR1 SGHKS and CDR2 YYEKEE (reference sequence). CDR3: CASSLTREGGDTQYF. The CDR3 coding sequence is TGTGCCAGCAGCTTGACCCGGGAGGGGGGAGATACGCAGTATTTT.

The V and J genes are TRBV10-3 and TRBJ2-1; a weak D match, TRBD2 (5 bases). Trimming took off 7 bases at V and 4 bases at J, with 17 bases between the two ends. The CDR3 sequence is 15 residues long. Germline-derived CDR1 and CDR2 are ENHRY and SYGVKD. CDR3: CAIKLDLSPYNEQFF. DNA for the CDR3: TGTGCCATCAAACTAGACTTGTCCCCTTACAATGAGCAGTTCTTC.

Only a few counts were recorded for this clonotype. V gene TRBV20-1 combines with J gene TRBJ2-5; 10 bases are shared with TRBD2. The V gene's germline CDR1 is DFQATT and CDR2 SNEGSKA (reference sequence). The length of the CDR3 is 14 residues. J lost 4 bases, V lost 3 bases, and 5 bases had no gene match. CDR3 sequence (DNA): TGCAGTGCTAGTATCACTAGCGGGGCAGAGACCCAGTACTTC. It translates to CSASITSGAETQYF.

Only one count was recorded for this clonotype. This chain uses TRBV6-2 or TRBV6-3 with TRBJ1-5, with 7 positions matching TRBD1. Trimming at V came to 6 bases and at J to 2 bases, leaving 7 bases not matched to a gene. Looked up from germline, CDR1 is MNHEY and CDR2 is SVGEGT. There are 15 residues in the CDR3. CDR3 in amino acids: CASRPDRDGNQPQHF. CDR3 nucleotide sequence: TGTGCCAGCAGACCTGACAGGGACGGCAATCAGCCCCAGCATTTT.

V gene TRBV5-1 combines with J gene TRBJ1-2; D not certain. The CDR3 loop spans 13 amino acids. V lost 4 bases and J lost 5, with 12 bases in between. Germline loops: CDR1 SGHRS, CDR2 YFSETQ. The CDR3 loop reads CASSVGLGYGYTF. The CDR3 bases are TGCGCCAGCAGCGTAGGGTTGGGATATGGCTACACCTTC.